Sequencing of this TCR beta chain was carried out in a study of cytomegalovirus exposure and HLA in healthy donors (dated by TCRdb to between 2016 and 2019). For the study in its entirety: In an earlier analysis of under 600 of the donors, 276 Gb of sequence data and about 110 million unique TCR beta sequences from about 190 million T cells were reported. About 280 gigabases of sequencing data and roughly 90 million unique TCR sequences were included in an early release covering about 700 HLA-typed donors. The genetic ancestry cluster associated with self-reported Caucasian donors included around four fifths of the roughly 400 genotyped donors. The study aimed to test whether signatures of past pathogen exposure could be identified by cataloging public T cell receptors. The study used immunosequencing to profile the T cell repertoires of several hundred subjects and linked those repertoires to cytomegalovirus serostatus. Besides the first cohort of hundreds of subjects, a separate validation cohort made up of over 100 different subjects was used. High-throughput TCR immunosequencing, statistical association of individual TCRs with disease status, and machine learning were combined to predict cytomegalovirus infection status. A later analysis re-examined previously published TCR beta repertoires from around 670 donors and added high-resolution HLA genotyping to investigate patterns of TCR occurrence. Rather than drawing on any new phenotypic data, the later analysis identified candidate immune exposures from TCR beta sequences and the way those sequences occurred across donors. In an earlier analysis of several hundred of the donors, high-throughput TCR beta sequencing was used to judge whether each TCR beta V gene segment behaved as functional or pseudogenic. Donor age, sex, ethnicity and CMV serostatus were compiled alongside the repertoire data. A later genetic analysis took genome-wide SNP genotypes for about three fifths of the roughly 700 donors and used that subset as a discovery cohort. Every repertoire in the discovery cohort had been generated on one and the same sequencing platform. Class I and class II HLA loci were covered by the typing at four-digit resolution. Typing coverage varied by locus: roughly 620-640 donors for A, B, C, DRB1 and DQB1; some 520 for DQA1; over 600 for DPA1; roughly 450 for DPB1. Roughly five DR-DQ haplotypes were treated as single units for association and clustering because of strong linkage in the cohort. Among 398 genotyped donors of the cohort, an average of 235,054 unique TCR beta nucleotide sequences were sequenced per donor, around 18% of them non-productive.

The cohort was made up of under 800 healthy bone marrow donors. At the time of sampling, every cohort member was nominally healthy, though immune exposures that went unrecorded were likely present. The donor tested CMV seropositive, placing the donor among the 310 or so seropositive members of the cohort. A peripheral blood sample was collected from each donor, and TCR beta sequencing was performed on peripheral blood mononuclear cells. The Qiagen DNeasy Blood Extraction Kit was used to extract genomic DNA from the blood cell samples. Note on this clone: The antigen it binds to is not known. Base-call qualities are not available, and no considerably larger clone is one nucleotide away.

The full study reports these points: A further reported finding was that TCR beta sequences accurately predicted the HLA-A and HLA-B alleles for most subjects in the first cohort. According to a later genetic analysis, donors in an Asian-associated ancestry cluster had fewer N-insertions in productive TCRs than the approximately 670-donor mean. Most CMV-associated TCR beta chains appeared to be HLA-restricted in a later analysis, and the HLA associations seemed to be driven largely by CMV exposure. In a later analysis, several top co-occurrence clusters were reported to appear linked to parvovirus B19, influenza, CMV and Epstein-Barr virus. In a later genetic analysis, a missense DCLRE1C variant was associated with V-gene and J-gene trimming of TCR beta chains, and the association was replicated in an independent cohort. When HLA alleles, especially DR and DQ, strongly co-occurred, TCR associations were difficult to assign to individual alleles. A cluster of highly shared sequence variants was judged likely to be a technical artifact of the sequencing pipeline. In a later analysis, more than 15,000 TCR beta sequences were associated with specific HLA alleles at a false discovery rate of 0.05. In an earlier analysis of some 550 of the donors, most TCR beta V segments were observed in productive rearrangements about 90% or about 30% of the time, broadly matching IMGT annotations. The earlier analysis of approximately 540 of the donors excluded about 16 rarely observed V segments, including chromosome 9 orphons, because counts were too low. In the study, 150 to 200 TCR beta chains were listed as associated with cytomegalovirus. The authors suggested that the approach could potentially be extended to other disease states and immunological phenotypes. The cohort was sequenced for TCR beta chains only, and without alpha or paired-chain data the features that could be detected were limited. Roughly uniform sequencing depth across donors was assumed in presence/absence analyses, although this assumption may not hold. Across donors, most TCR sequences were observed very rarely, whereas some public TCRs were present in many individuals. CMV serostatus was the only immune exposure information available for the cohort. In vitro tests confirmed that three of the cytomegalovirus-associated TCR beta chains recognize cytomegalovirus antigens. Because HLA typing was unavailable for some donors at each locus, only the typed subset was used in association tests. Correlated functional status among segregating V segments might reflect linkage disequilibrium, but an unknown experimental factor could not be ruled out. A later analysis found that HLA-associated TCR beta chains were more clonally expanded and had lower generation probabilities than equally common non-associated chains. In a later analysis, the rate of TCR association differed among HLA loci, with DRB1 alleles having the most associated TCRs and HLA-C alleles having the fewest. The 87-base-pair reads could not distinguish some IMGT-functional V segments, including TRBV6-2 and TRBV6-3, so those segments were excluded. Cytomegalovirus status was reported to be diagnosed by the classifier with high specificity and sensitivity in both the original and validation cohorts.

The CDR3 measures 13 amino acids from cysteine to phenylalanine. Left in the record is the CDR3 DNA by itself, 39 bases read in frame from the first base. V and J lose 5 bases and 7 bases, and a span of 17 bases separates them. The germline V gene yields SQVTM for CDR1 and ANQGSEA for CDR2. The library was built by means of the immunoSEQ multiplex PCR assay. The multiplex PCR relied on a mix of 60 forward primers for TCR Vbeta segments and 13 reverse primers for TCR Jbeta segments. Amplification of the CDR3 region of rearranged TCR beta genes was performed with a multiplex PCR assay on genomic DNA. The amplified TCR beta libraries were sequenced on the Illumina HiSeq System as 87-base-pair reads. In the authors' own workflow: A later analysis counted about 76 million unique TCR beta chains across the 650 to 800 repertoires, and 9 million to 14 million of these chains were shared by at least two donors. A nearest-neighbor algorithm error-corrected the raw reads and collapsed the reads into unique sequences, merging closely related sequences to remove PCR and sequencing errors. To assign V, D and J gene segments, CDR3 sequences were aligned to IMGT reference sequences. For a sequence to be retained, a match of at least six nucleotides to both a V gene segment and a J gene segment was required. Rearrangements were classified as productive when the CDR3 lacked stop codons and remained in frame with V and J, and all other rearrangements were classified as non-productive. Following IMGT convention, CDR3 was defined as the stretch from the second conserved V-encoded cysteine to the conserved J-encoded phenylalanine. In an earlier analysis of just under 600 of the donors, sequences lacking an unambiguous match to a single V gene segment were excluded. In an earlier analysis of approximately 610 of the donors, V segments were called functional above 56.7% productive rearrangements and were called segregating when the between-donor standard deviation exceeded 5%. A statistical classification framework was built to diagnose cytomegalovirus status from the catalog of TCR beta chain sequences. In a later analysis, V and J genes were assigned by comparing TCR nucleotide sequences against IMGT/GENE-DB human TR gene sequences. A later analysis assigned CDR3 sequences and most-parsimonious VDJ recombination scenarios with the TCRdist pipeline. In a later analysis, each TCR beta chain was defined by its CDR3 amino acid sequence together with its V-gene family, and reads without a unique V-gene family were excluded. A later analysis removed several hundred highly shared, low-generation-probability nucleotide sequences to deal with suspected cross-contamination and a sequencing artifact. In a later analysis, a clonal expansion index was calculated for each public chain from normalized within-repertoire ranks of inferred template counts. In a later analysis, generation probabilities were computed using a VDJ recombination model fitted to out-of-frame rearrangements, and the results were checked against IGoR. In a later analysis, hypergeometric tests were used to score TCR-TCR, TCR-HLA and TCR-CMV co-occurrence, with a repertoire-size bias correction applied to TCR pairs. In a later analysis, false discovery rates were estimated by permuting HLA or CMV assignments 20 times. In a later analysis, co-occurring TCRs were grouped using DBSCAN, and TCRdist sequence similarity was added for clustering within HLA-allele-positive subsets. Co-occurrence clustering excluded repertoires with fewer than 30,000 or more than 120,000 public chains, plus five with anomalous nucleotide sharing. Sourced from immuneACCESS, this table was stored by TCRdb with only in-frame sequences that have V and J called. A share of the clones is absent; for the studies checked, an unresolved V gene accounts for under half, and the remainder has no known explanation. The DNA gave D and trimming, while V, J and clone size come from that table. The sample table holds around 110,000 clones, of which about 68% were seen once. Roughly 10% of the sample is in the top ten clones.

The TCR originated in a woman aged 35 to 49 in good health and CMV-seropositive. This chain joins TRBV29-1 to TRBJ2-5, with TRBD1 tentatively as D gene (6 bases match). Sequencing was done on a sample of PBMCs. The CDR3 protein is CSVLTGWVGTQYF. The bases are TGCAGCGTTCTAACAGGGTGGGTCGGGACCCAGTACTTC. Full variable domain (CDR3 extended with the reference TRBV29-1 and TRBJ2-5 proteins): SAVISQKPSRDICQRGTSLTIQCQVDSQVTMMFWYRQQPGQSLTLIATANQGSEATYESGFVIDKFPISRPNLTFSTLTVSNMSPEDSSIYLCSVLTGWVGTQYFGPGTRLLVL.